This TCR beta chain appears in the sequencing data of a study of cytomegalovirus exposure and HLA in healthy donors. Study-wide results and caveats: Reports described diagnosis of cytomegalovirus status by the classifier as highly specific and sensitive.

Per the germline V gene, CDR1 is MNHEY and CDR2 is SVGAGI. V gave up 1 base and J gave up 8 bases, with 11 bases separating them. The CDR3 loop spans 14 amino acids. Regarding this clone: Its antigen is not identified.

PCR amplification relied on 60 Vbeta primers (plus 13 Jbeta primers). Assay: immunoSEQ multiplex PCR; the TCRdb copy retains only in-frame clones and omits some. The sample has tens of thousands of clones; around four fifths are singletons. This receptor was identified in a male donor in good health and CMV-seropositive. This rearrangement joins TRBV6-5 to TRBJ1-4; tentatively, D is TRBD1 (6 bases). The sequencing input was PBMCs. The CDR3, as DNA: TGTGCCAGCAGTTACTACAGGGATGAGGAAAAACTGTTTTTT. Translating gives CASSYYRDEEKLFF.